This T cell receptor (beta chain) originates from a study of blood T cell repertoires in COVID-19. Overall study context: The United States, Italy and Spain supplied acute and convalescent COVID-19 samples. Sources were T cells, B-cell-depleted T cells, or PBMCs; the material itself was cDNA or gDNA.

This CDR3 has 14 amino acids. The germline V gene encodes CDR1 LGHDT and CDR2 YNNKEL (reference sequence). V was trimmed by 1 base and J by 1 base, leaving 7 bases between them. A single count supports this clone. A read error is possible here, since a much larger clone lies one base away. In the original processing: Reference gene primers were amplified, and this amplification served to estimate nucleated cell counts. Measured with immunoSEQ multiplex PCR; TCRdb has only the in-frame clones, and not every one. The V and J calls and the clone size are those of that table, but D and trimming were determined from the DNA. This table has just under 350,000 clones, more than 70% appearing once.

The sample was peripheral blood. The gene calls are TRBV3-1 (or the pseudogene TRBV3-2) and TRBJ1-2; D unresolved. This TCR was sampled from a man aged 30 to 39 with active or convalescent COVID-19. In DNA, the CDR3 is TGTGCCAGCAGCCAAGGAGGAGTTAACTATGGCTACACCTTC. Translating it yields CASSQGGVNYGYTF.